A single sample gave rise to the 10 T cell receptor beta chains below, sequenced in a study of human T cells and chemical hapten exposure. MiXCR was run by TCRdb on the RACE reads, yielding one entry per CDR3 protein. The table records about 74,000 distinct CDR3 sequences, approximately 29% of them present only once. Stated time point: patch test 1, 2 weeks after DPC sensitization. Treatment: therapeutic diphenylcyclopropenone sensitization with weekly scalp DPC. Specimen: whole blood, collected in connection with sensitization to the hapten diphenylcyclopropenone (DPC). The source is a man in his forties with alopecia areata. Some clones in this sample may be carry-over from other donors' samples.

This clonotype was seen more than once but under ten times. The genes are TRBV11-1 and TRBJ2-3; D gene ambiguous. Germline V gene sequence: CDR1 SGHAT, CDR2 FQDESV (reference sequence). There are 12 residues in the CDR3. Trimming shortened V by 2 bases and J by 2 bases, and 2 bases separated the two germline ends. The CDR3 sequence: CASSLYTDTQYF. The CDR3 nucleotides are TGTGCCAGCAGCTTATACACAGATACGCAGTATTTT.

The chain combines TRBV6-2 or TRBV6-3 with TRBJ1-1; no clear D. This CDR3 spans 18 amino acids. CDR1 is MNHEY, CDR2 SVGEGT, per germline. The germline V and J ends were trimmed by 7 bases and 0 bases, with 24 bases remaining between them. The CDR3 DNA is TGTGCCAGCACCTATCGTCGGGGAAAGGATGTTATGAACACTGAAGCTTTCTTT. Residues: CASTYRRGKDVMNTEAFF.

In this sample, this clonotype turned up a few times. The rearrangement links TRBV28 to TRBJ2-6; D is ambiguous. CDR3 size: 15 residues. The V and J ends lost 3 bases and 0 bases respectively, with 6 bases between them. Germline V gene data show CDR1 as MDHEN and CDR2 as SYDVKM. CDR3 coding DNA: TGTGCCAGCAGTTTGTATACCTCTGGGGCCAACGTCCTGACTTTC. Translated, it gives CASSLYTSGANVLTF.

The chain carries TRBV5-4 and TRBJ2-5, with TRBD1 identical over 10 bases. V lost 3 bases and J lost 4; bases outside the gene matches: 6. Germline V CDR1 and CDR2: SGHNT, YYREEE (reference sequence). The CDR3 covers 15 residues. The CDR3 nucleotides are TGTGCCAGCAGCTCCTGGACAGGGGGTTCAGAGACCCAGTACTTC. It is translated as CASSSWTGGSETQYF.

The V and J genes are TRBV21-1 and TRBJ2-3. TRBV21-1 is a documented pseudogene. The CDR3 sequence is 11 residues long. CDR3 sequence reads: CAGTSTDTQYF. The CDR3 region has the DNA TGTGCCGGGACTAGCACAGATACGCAGTATTTT.

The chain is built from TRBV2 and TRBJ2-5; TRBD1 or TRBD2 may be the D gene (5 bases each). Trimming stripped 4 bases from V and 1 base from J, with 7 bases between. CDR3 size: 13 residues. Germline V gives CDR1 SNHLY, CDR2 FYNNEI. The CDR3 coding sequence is TGTGCCAGCAGTGGGGACCGCCAAGAGACCCAGTACTTC. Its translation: CASSGDRQETQYF.

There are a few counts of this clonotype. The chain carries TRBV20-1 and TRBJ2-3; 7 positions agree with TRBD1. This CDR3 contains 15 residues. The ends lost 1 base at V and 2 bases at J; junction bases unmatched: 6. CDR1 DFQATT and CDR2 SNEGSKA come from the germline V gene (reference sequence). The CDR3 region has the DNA TGCAGTGCTAGAGGCCGGACAGGAATCACAGATACGCAGTATTTT. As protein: CSARGRTGITDTQYF.

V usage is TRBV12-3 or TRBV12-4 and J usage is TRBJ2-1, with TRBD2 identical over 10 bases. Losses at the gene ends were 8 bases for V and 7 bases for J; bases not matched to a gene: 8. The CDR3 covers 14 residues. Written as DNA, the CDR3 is TGTGCCAGCGGAGCGGGAGGGCCATGGAATGAGCAGTTCTTC. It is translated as CASGAGGPWNEQFF.

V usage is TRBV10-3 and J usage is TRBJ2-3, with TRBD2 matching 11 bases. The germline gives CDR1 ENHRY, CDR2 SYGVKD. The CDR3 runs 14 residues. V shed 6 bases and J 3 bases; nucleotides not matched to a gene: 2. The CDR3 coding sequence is TGTGCCATCAGGCCTAGCGGGAGGACAGATACGCAGTATTTT. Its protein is CAIRPSGRTDTQYF.

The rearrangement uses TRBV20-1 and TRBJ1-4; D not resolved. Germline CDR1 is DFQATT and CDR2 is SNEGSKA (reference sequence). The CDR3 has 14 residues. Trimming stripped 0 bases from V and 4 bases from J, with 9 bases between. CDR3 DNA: TGCAGTGCTAGAGAGCCAGCTGATAATGAAAAACTGTTTTTT. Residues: CSAREPADNEKLFF.